The 6 T cell receptor beta chains presented below share a single source sample, sequenced in a study of blood T cells in healthy people across ages. For the second PCR, which ran for 7 to 11 cycles, a sample-barcoded 5' primer and a J-beta primer mix were used. TCRdb reprocessed the 5' RACE reads with MiXCR, giving one entry per CDR3 protein. Among around 1.7 million distinct CDR3 sequences listed, over 25% were seen once. Specimen: blood. The receptors originated from a woman aged 30 to 39 in good health.

The chain uses TRBV27 and TRBJ2-7, with TRBD2 matching over 7 bases. Germline V gene sequence: CDR1 MNHEY, CDR2 SMNVEV (reference sequence). The CDR3 is 12 amino acids. With 6 bases clipped from V and 11 bases from J, the junction kept 10 bases outside the gene matches. In nucleotides, the CDR3 is TGTGCCAGCAGGACCCCAGCGGGAACGGAGTACTTC. Its protein product is CASRTPAGTEYF.

At least ten counts were recorded for this clonotype. The chain combines TRBV29-1 with TRBJ2-3; the match to TRBD2 covers 7 bases. V lost 7 bases, J lost 2 bases, and 15 bases stayed unmatched. The CDR3 loop spans 16 amino acids. Germline V gene sequence: CDR1 SQVTM, CDR2 ANQGSEA. The CDR3 bases are TGCAGCGCCCGGGGTGCGGGAGAACCCTTCACAGATACGCAGTATTTT. Translating gives CSARGAGEPFTDTQYF.

The CDR3 spells CASSESGGGEAFF. CDR3 nucleotide sequence: TGCGCCAGCAGTGAGTCAGGAGGGGGGGAAGCTTTCTTT. V is TRBV10-2 and J is TRBJ1-1; tentative D call: TRBD1 (6 bases). Germline V CDR1 and CDR2: WSHSY, SAAADI. The CDR3 covers 13 residues. Trimming left V 0 bases short and J 8 bases short, with 10 bases between.

The table lists this clonotype with a few counts. CDR3 DNA sequence: TGTGCCAGCAGTTACGTTCCGGAGCGACAGGAGACCCAGTACTTC. Its translation: CASSYVPERQETQYF. J is TRBJ2-5 and V is TRBV6-6, with D perhaps TRBD1 (5 bases). This CDR3 has 15 residues. V dropped 2 bases and J dropped 5 bases, with 15 bases sitting between them. Germline V gene data show CDR1 as MNHNY and CDR2 as SVGAGI (reference sequence).

This clonotype was seen a few times. This chain links TRBV12-3 or TRBV12-4 with TRBJ1-2, with 9 bases identical to TRBD1. This CDR3 has 15 amino acids. J lost 6 bases, V lost 4 bases, and 9 bases had no gene match. The CDR3 spells CASSSSGTGRNGYTF. CDR3 in DNA: TGTGCCAGCAGTTCGTCCGGGACAGGGAGGAATGGCTACACCTTC.

The rearrangement links TRBV7-2 to TRBJ2-3, with 8 bases aligning to TRBD2. The CDR3 consists of 17 residues. Germline V gene data show CDR1 as SGHTA and CDR2 as FQGNSA. J gave up 0 bases and V 5 bases, and 10 bases lay outside the gene matches. The CDR3 here is CASSLQVLAASTDTQYF. The CDR3 bases are TGTGCCAGCAGCCTGCAAGTACTAGCGGCTAGCACAGATACGCAGTATTTT.